This is a list of T cell receptor beta chains from one sample in a study of immune evolution from preneoplasia to lung adenocarcinoma. Some clones are missing from TCRdb's copy, which holds only in-frame ones; the method was immunoSEQ multiplex PCR. The profile shows around 5,700 clones, roughly 88% of them singletons. Specimen: FFPE lung adenocarcinoma in situ tissue. These receptors were taken from a donor aged 70 or older with lung adenocarcinoma. Both conserved end residues are part of each CDR3. D genes are given only for firm matches. Size values are once, few and many counts, or a class for expanded clones, and some rows have none.

CDR3 protein,CDR3 DNA,V gene,clone size,D gene,J gene
CASSIDRPSSGNTIYF,TGTGCCAGTAGTATAGACCGACCCAGCTCTGGAAACACCATATATTTT,TRBV19,NA,NA,TRBJ1-3
CSVVPGQGNEKLFF,TGCAGCGTTGTCCCGGGACAGGGGAATGAAAAACTGTTTTTT,TRBV29-1,NA,TRBD1,TRBJ1-4
CAITGTGYTGELFF,TGTGCCATCACCGGGACAGGGTACACCGGGGAGCTGTTTTTT,TRBV7-9,NA,TRBD1,TRBJ2-2
CATSRIGQIETQYF,TGTGCCACCAGCAGGATAGGACAAATCGAGACCCAGTACTTC,TRBV15,NA,NA,TRBJ2-5
CASSLDVERLAKNIQYF,TGTGCCAGCAGCTTAGATGTCGAGAGGCTAGCCAAAAACATTCAGTACTTC,TRBV11-2,NA,NA,TRBJ2-4
CASSLEVGATDTQYF,TGTGCCAGCAGCTTAGAGGTTGGGGCCACAGATACGCAGTATTTT,TRBV11-2,NA,NA,TRBJ2-3
CASSQVDSYNEQFF,TGCGCCAGCAGCCAAGTGGATTCCTACAATGAGCAGTTCTTC,TRBV4-1,NA,NA,TRBJ2-1
CATGRQGVNQPQHF,TGTGCCACCGGGCGACAGGGGGTGAATCAGCCCCAGCATTTT,TRBV27,NA,TRBD1,TRBJ1-5
CASSRGAGGRIDTQYF,TGTGCCAGCAGCCGCGGAGCGGGAGGGCGAATAGATACGCAGTATTTT,TRBV7-2,NA,TRBD2,TRBJ2-3
CAWSDTGRGEKLFF,TGTGCCTGGAGTGATACAGGGCGGGGTGAAAAACTGTTTTTT,TRBV30,NA,NA,TRBJ1-4
CASSFSGGRTSYNEQFF,TGTGCCAGCAGCTTTTCGGGGGGCCGGACCTCCTACAATGAGCAGTTCTTC,TRBV5-6,NA,NA,TRBJ2-1
CASSFQGGGYNEQFF,TGTGCCAGCAGCTTCCAGGGGGGGGGCTACAATGAGCAGTTCTTC,TRBV7-2,NA,NA,TRBJ2-1
CASTLGTGTYGYTF,TGTGCCAGCACCCTCGGGACAGGGACGTATGGCTACACCTTC,TRBV7-9,NA,TRBD1,TRBJ1-2
CASSLRGQSGRNEQYF,TGTGCCAGCAGCTTACGGGGTCAGAGCGGGAGGAACGAGCAGTACTTC,TRBV5-6,NA,TRBD2,TRBJ2-7
CASSQDVRGNYGYTF,TGCGCCAGCAGCCAAGACGTTCGGGGTAACTATGGCTACACCTTC,TRBV4-1,few,NA,TRBJ1-2
CASSPKTPLAGGNSYEQYF,TGCGCCAGCAGCCCTAAGACACCTTTAGCGGGAGGCAACTCCTACGAGCAGTACTTC,TRBV4-1,NA,TRBD2,TRBJ2-7
CASSPFDRGRSNEQFF,TGTGCCAGCAGTCCCTTCGACAGGGGGCGTTCCAATGAGCAGTTCTTC,TRBV28,NA,TRBD1,TRBJ2-1
CASSVEAVGWQGNYGYTF,TGTGCCAGCAGCGTAGAAGCCGTTGGATGGCAGGGGAACTATGGCTACACCTTC,TRBV9,NA,NA,TRBJ1-2
CAISFGNTEAFF,TGTGCCATCAGTTTTGGGAACACTGAAGCTTTCTTT,TRBV10-3,few,NA,TRBJ1-1
CASSKGRDTEAFF,TGTGCCAGCAGTAAGGGCCGAGACACTGAAGCTTTCTTT,TRBV6-6,NA,NA,TRBJ1-1
CASSQAGRVGEKLFF,TGTGCCAGCAGCCAAGCAGGCAGGGTGGGTGAAAAACTGTTTTTT,TRBV4-2,few,NA,TRBJ1-4
CASRSYSSYEQYF,TGTGCCAGCAGGTCCTACTCCTCCTACGAGCAGTACTTC,TRBV27,NA,NA,TRBJ2-7
CASGLLVAGSGELFF,TGTGCTAGTGGTTTGTTGGTAGCGGGATCTGGGGAGCTGTTTTTT,TRBV12-5,NA,TRBD2,TRBJ2-2
CAWVAGVGINEQFF,TGTGCCTGGGTAGCGGGAGTGGGTATAAATGAGCAGTTCTTC,TRBV30,NA,TRBD2,TRBJ2-1
CASSDASSGSRGELFF,TGTGCCAGCAGCGACGCGTCTAGCGGGAGTAGGGGGGAGCTGTTTTTT,TRBV9,NA,TRBD2,TRBJ2-2
CASSPPAGDGDTQYF,TGTGCCAGCTCACCACCGGCCGGGGATGGTGATACGCAGTATTTT,TRBV18,NA,NA,TRBJ2-3
CASSTGGEGVDEQFF,TGTGCCAGTAGTACCGGGGGGGAGGGCGTGGATGAGCAGTTCTTC,TRBV19,NA,TRBD2,TRBJ2-1
CASSVRGQGNIQYF,TGTGCCAGCAGCGTCAGGGGGCAGGGAAACATTCAGTACTTC,TRBV9,NA,TRBD1,TRBJ2-4
CASSARQGSYNEQFF,TGTGCCAGCAGCGCACGACAGGGCTCCTACAATGAGCAGTTCTTC,TRBV9,NA,TRBD1,TRBJ2-1
CASSYSGTSGSEQYF,TGTGCCAGCAGTTACTCGGGGACTAGCGGGAGCGAGCAGTACTTC,TRBV6-5,NA,TRBD2,TRBJ2-7
CASSFPGGLSEQYF,TGTGCCAGCAGCTTCCCAGGGGGCCTAAGCGAGCAGTACTTC,TRBV5-4,NA,TRBD1,TRBJ2-7
CASSLNREEQFF,TGTGCCAGCAGCTTAAATCGGGAGGAGCAGTTCTTC,TRBV7-6,NA,NA,TRBJ2-1
CASSPAGYNEQFF,TGTGCCAGCAGCCCAGCGGGTTACAATGAGCAGTTCTTC,TRBV9,NA,NA,TRBJ2-1
CASSEYILSNEQFF,TGTGCCAGCAGTGAATATATTTTATCGAATGAGCAGTTCTTC,TRBV25-1,NA,NA,TRBJ2-1
CASSLMSAGANVLTF,TGTGCCAGCAGCCTAATGAGCGCCGGGGCCAACGTCCTGACTTTC,TRBV11-2,NA,NA,TRBJ2-6
CASSLVRGDYGYTF,TGTGCCAGCAGCTTAGTTCGGGGGGACTATGGCTACACCTTC,TRBV7-2,NA,NA,TRBJ1-2
CASSQYSSAPSYNEQFF,TGTGCCAGCAGCCAATACTCTAGCGCACCGTCCTACAATGAGCAGTTCTTC,TRBV13,NA,NA,TRBJ2-1
CATSRGGGSSYEQYF,TGTGCCACCAGCAGAGGAGGCGGGAGCTCCTACGAGCAGTACTTC,TRBV15,NA,TRBD2,TRBJ2-7
CASSLVGGSFYEQYF,TGTGCCAGCAGCTTAGTAGGGGGCAGTTTCTACGAGCAGTACTTC,TRBV7-9,few,TRBD1,TRBJ2-7
CASSQGRRVRGQPQHF,TGTGCCAGTAGTCAGGGCCGGAGGGTACGAGGTCAGCCCCAGCATTTT,TRBV19,NA,NA,TRBJ1-5
CASREDRANQPQHF,TGTGCCAGCAGAGAGGACAGGGCAAATCAGCCCCAGCATTTT,TRBV6-6,NA,TRBD1,TRBJ1-5